The 14 T cell receptor beta chains reported below all come from one sample, sequenced in a study of shared clonotypes between healthy human individuals. Naive CD8 populations comprised CD45RO-negative cells positively selected for CCR7, excluding terminally differentiated effector memory CD45RA+ cells. Sequencing used immunoSEQ multiplex PCR; TCRdb keeps in-frame clones, though not all of them. The sample yields 500,000 to 700,000 clones, 90% to 95% seen once. The sequenced material came from naive CD8+ T cells sorted from blood. The receptors shown here come from a woman aged 25 to 39 in good health.

The CDR3 bases are TGTGCCAGCAGTAACGGACAGGGTTTGTACGAGCAGTACTTC. Protein sequence: CASSNGQGLYEQYF. The gene calls are TRBV27 and TRBJ2-7; 8 bases align to TRBD1. Per the germline V gene, CDR1 is MNHEY and CDR2 is SMNVEV (reference sequence). The junction had 7 bases not matched to a gene; V was cut back by 5 bases and J by 4 bases. This CDR3 is built from 14 residues.

The rearrangement uses TRBV10-3 and TRBJ2-7; no clear D gene. V was clipped by 8 bases and J by 5 bases, with 16 bases between them. CDR3 length equals 13 residues. CDR1 and CDR2 (germline): ENHRY, SYGVKD. CDR3 residues: CAIQTVDRHEQYF. CDR3 DNA: TGTGCCATCCAAACAGTCGATCGGCACGAGCAGTACTTC.

The chain carries TRBV7-9 and TRBJ1-1; tentative D call: TRBD1 (5 bases). Per the germline V gene, CDR1 is SEHNR and CDR2 is FQNEAQ (reference sequence). The length of the CDR3 is 14 residues. The ends were cut back, 1 base at V and 5 bases at J, with 11 bases in the middle. The CDR3 sequence is CASSLDAGLTEAFF. CDR3 DNA: TGTGCCAGCAGCTTAGACGCAGGGTTGACTGAAGCTTTCTTT.

This chain links TRBV28 with TRBJ2-2; D is undetermined. The CDR3 runs to 14 residues. Germline V CDR1 and CDR2: MDHEN, SYDVKM. The ends were cut back, 6 bases at V and 2 bases at J, with 10 bases in the middle. The CDR3 region has the DNA TGTGCCAGCAGCCTATCCCTAAACACCGGGGAGCTGTTTTTT. Amino acids: CASSLSLNTGELFF.

The chain employs TRBV28 and TRBJ2-7; 9 bases agree with TRBD1. This CDR3 spans 15 amino acids. The V and J ends lost 5 bases and 2 bases, in that order; junction bases with no gene match: 7. Per the germline V gene, CDR1 is MDHEN and CDR2 is SYDVKM. The CDR3 DNA sequence: TGTGCCAGCAGTACCCGGGACAGGGCCCCCTACGAGCAGTACTTC. It translates to CASSTRDRAPYEQYF.

The V gene is TRBV5-1, the J gene TRBJ2-3; D is unresolved. CDR1 is SGHRS, CDR2 YFSETQ, per germline. V shed 1 base and J shed 1 base, with 7 bases lying between them. CDR3 length equals 14 residues. CDR3 in amino acids: CASSLSSGTDTQYF. Written as DNA, the CDR3 is TGCGCCAGCAGCTTGTCTTCGGGCACAGATACGCAGTATTTT. Filled out from reference TRBV5-1 and TRBJ2-3, the complete variable domain reads KAGVTQTPRYLIKTRGQQVTLSCSPISGHRSVSWYQQTPGQGLQFLFEYFSETQRNKGNFPGRFSGRQFSNSRSEMNVSTLELGDSALYLCASSLSSGTDTQYFGPGTRLTVL.

The chain combines TRBV2 with TRBJ1-1; perhaps TRBD1 as D (5 bases). Germline CDR1 SNHLY, CDR2 FYNNEI. Trimming took 3 bases from V and 0 from J, leaving 8 bases between them. CDR3 length equals 14 residues. The CDR3 region has the DNA TGTGCCAGCAGTGATCAGGGCCTGAACACTGAAGCTTTCTTT. It yields the protein CASSDQGLNTEAFF. The full variable domain, its missing parts supplied by reference TRBV2 and TRBJ1-1, is EPEVTQTPSHQVTQMGQEVILRCVPISNHLYFYWYRQILGQKVEFLVSFYNNEISEKSEIFDDQFSVERPDGSNFTLKIRSTKLEDSAMYFCASSDQGLNTEAFFGQGTRLTVV.

This chain links TRBV7-8 with TRBJ2-7, with 11 positions matching TRBD2. This CDR3 spans 17 amino acids. J gave up 13 bases and V 4 bases, and 21 bases lay outside the gene matches. Germline V lookup: CDR1 SGHVS, CDR2 FQNEAQ. CDR3 nucleotides: TGTGCCAGCAGCTCCACTTTACCGGGACTAGCGGAGCTCAAGCGTTACTTC. This codes for CASSSTLPGLAELKRYF.

The chain carries TRBV11-2 and TRBJ1-2; 8 bases agree with TRBD1. This CDR3 has 15 residues. After removal of 0 bases from V and 11 bases from J, the junction contained 11 bases not matched to a gene. Germline V lookup: CDR1 SGHAT, CDR2 FQNNGV. The CDR3 spells CASSLEAGQGAIYTF. The CDR3, as DNA: TGTGCCAGCAGCTTAGAGGCCGGTCAGGGGGCGATTTACACCTTC.

The V gene is TRBV9, the J gene TRBJ1-2, with D possibly matching TRBD1 (6 bases). V was trimmed by 0 bases and J by 5 bases, leaving 11 bases between them. CDR1 and CDR2 from the germline V gene are SGDLS and YYNGEE. This CDR3 spans 14 amino acids. The CDR3 is CASSVETGTYGYTF. The DNA of the CDR3 is TGTGCCAGCAGCGTAGAAACAGGGACTTATGGCTACACCTTC.

The rearrangement joins TRBV6-4 to TRBJ1-5; possible D gene TRBD1, 5 bases. This CDR3 spans 20 amino acids. Germline CDR1 reads MRHNA; CDR2 reads SNTAGT. Trimming stripped 2 bases from V and 0 bases from J, with 23 bases between. CDR3 in amino acids: CASSDPYTGRLPYSNQPQHF. In DNA, the CDR3 is TGTGCCAGCAGTGACCCCTACACAGGCCGTCTACCTTATAGCAATCAGCCCCAGCATTTT.

Worth noting for this clone: This CDR3 is also generated by other DNA sequences in the sample. J is TRBJ2-7 and V is TRBV5-6; D is possibly TRBD2 (6 bases). The germline V and J ends were trimmed by 2 bases and 3 bases, with 9 bases remaining between them. CDR3 length: 13 residues. Germline V gives CDR1 SGHDT, CDR2 YYEEEE. In DNA, the CDR3 is TGTGCCAGCAGCTTAGGCGGGGACTACGAGCAGTACTTC. Translating it yields CASSLGGDYEQYF.

This chain connects TRBV6-5 to TRBJ2-3, with D possibly matching TRBD1 (5 bases). The CDR3 extends over 13 amino acids. Germline V gene data show CDR1 as MNHEY and CDR2 as SVGAGI. The ends were cut back, 2 bases at V and 6 bases at J, with 9 bases in the middle. The CDR3 DNA sequence: TGTGCCAGCAGTTACGGGGCTGGTGATACGCAGTATTTT. This codes for CASSYGAGDTQYF.

This clone came up once. This chain uses TRBV5-8 with TRBJ2-1; the match to TRBD2 covers 9 bases. Germline CDR1 SGHTS, CDR2 YDEGEE. V was clipped by 4 bases and J by 5 bases; unmatched bases: 7. The CDR3 length is 15 residues. The CDR3 region has the DNA TGTGCCAGCAGCCAGGTAGCGGGGGCGAACAATGAGCAGTTCTTC. Translated: CASSQVAGANNEQFF.